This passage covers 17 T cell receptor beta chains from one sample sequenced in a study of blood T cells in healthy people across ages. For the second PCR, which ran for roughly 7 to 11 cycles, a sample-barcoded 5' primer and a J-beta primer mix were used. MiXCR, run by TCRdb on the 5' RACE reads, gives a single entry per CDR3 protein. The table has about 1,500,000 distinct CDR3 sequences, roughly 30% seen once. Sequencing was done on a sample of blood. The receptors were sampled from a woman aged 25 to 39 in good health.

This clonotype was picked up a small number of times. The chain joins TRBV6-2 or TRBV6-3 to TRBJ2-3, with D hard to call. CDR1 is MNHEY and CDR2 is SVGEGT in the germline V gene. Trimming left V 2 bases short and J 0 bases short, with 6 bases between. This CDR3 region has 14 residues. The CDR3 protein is CASSYVGSTDTQYF. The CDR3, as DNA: TGTGCCAGCAGTTACGTGGGAAGCACAGATACGCAGTATTTT.

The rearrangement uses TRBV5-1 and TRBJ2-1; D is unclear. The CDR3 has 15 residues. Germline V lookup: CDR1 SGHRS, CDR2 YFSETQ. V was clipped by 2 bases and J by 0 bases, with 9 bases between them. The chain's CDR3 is CASSLITSSYNEQFF. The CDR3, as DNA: TGCGCCAGCAGCTTAATAACAAGCTCCTACAATGAGCAGTTCTTC.

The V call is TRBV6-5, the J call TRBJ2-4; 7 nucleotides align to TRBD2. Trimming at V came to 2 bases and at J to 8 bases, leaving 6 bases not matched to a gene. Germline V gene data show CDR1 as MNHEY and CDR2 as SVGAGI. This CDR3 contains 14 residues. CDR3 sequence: CASSYNREEDIQYF. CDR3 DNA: TGTGCCAGCAGTTACAACCGGGAGGAAGACATTCAGTACTTC.

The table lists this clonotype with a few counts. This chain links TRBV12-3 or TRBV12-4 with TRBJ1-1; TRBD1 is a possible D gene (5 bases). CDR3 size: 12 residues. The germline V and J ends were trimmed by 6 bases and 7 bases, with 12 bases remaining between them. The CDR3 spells CASRQGFSEAFF. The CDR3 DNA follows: TGTGCCAGCAGGCAGGGTTTCAGTGAAGCTTTCTTT.

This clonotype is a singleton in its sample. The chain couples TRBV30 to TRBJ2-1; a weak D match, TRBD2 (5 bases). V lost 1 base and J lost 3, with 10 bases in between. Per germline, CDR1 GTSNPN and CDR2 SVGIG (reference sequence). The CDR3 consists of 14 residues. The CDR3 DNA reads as TGTGCCTGGAGTGGGATAGCGAGCTACAATGAGCAGTTCTTC. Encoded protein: CAWSGIASYNEQFF. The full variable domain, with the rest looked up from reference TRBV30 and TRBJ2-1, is SQTIHQWPATLVQPVGSPLSLECTVEGTSNPNLYWYRQAAGRGLQLLFYSVGIGQISSEVPQNLSASRPQDRQFILSSKKLLLSDSGFYLCAWSGIASYNEQFFGPGTRLTVL.

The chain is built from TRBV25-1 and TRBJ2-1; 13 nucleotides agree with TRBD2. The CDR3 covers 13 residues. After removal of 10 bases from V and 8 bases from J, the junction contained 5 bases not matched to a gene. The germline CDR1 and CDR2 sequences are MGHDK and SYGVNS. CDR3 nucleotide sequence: TGTGCCACGGGACTAGCGGGGAAGCATGAGCAGTTCTTC. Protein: CATGLAGKHEQFF.

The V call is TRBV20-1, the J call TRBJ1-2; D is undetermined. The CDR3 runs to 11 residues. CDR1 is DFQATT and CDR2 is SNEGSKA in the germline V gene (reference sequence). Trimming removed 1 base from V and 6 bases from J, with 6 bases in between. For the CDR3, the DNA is TGCAGTGCTAGAGGTGACGATGGCTACACCTTC. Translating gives CSARGDDGYTF.

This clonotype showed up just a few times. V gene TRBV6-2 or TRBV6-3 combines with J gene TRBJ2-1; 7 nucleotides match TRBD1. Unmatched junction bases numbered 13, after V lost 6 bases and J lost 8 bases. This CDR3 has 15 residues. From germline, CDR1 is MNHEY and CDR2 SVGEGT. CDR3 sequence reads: CASRERGRVVHEQFF. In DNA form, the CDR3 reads TGTGCCAGCAGGGAGAGGGGGCGGGTCGTCCATGAGCAGTTCTTC.

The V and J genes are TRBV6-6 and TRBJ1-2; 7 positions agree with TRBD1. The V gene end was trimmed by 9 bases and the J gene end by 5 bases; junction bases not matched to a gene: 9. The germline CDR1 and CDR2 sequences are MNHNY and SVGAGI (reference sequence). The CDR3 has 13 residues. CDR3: CARGDSWGYGYTF. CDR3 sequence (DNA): TGTGCCAGGGGGGACAGTTGGGGGTATGGCTACACCTTC.

The CDR3, as DNA: TGTGCCAGTAGTGTGCAACAGGGCGTTGGGGCCAACGTCCTGACTTTC. Residues: CASSVQQGVGANVLTF. This chain links TRBV19 with TRBJ2-6, with a tentative D call TRBD1 (6 bases). Trimming took 5 bases from V and 3 from J, leaving 14 bases between them. Per germline, CDR1 LNHDA and CDR2 SQIVND (reference sequence). This CDR3 region has 16 residues.

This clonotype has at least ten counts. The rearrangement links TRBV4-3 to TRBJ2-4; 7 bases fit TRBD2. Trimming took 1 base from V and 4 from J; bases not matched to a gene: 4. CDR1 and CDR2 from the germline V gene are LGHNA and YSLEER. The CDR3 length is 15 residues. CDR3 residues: CASSQVTSAKNIQYF. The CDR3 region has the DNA TGCGCCAGCAGCCAAGTAACTAGCGCAAAAAACATTCAGTACTTC.

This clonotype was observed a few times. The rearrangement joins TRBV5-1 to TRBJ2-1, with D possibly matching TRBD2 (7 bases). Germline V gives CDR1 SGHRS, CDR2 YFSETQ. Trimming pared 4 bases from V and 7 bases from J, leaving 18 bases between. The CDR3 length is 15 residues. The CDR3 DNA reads TGCGCCAGCAGCGTGCGCCTCGGGGGGCCTAATGAGCAGTTCTTC. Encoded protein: CASSVRLGGPNEQFF. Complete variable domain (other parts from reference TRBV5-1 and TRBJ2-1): KAGVTQTPRYLIKTRGQQVTLSCSPISGHRSVSWYQQTPGQGLQFLFEYFSETQRNKGNFPGRFSGRQFSNSRSEMNVSTLELGDSALYLCASSVRLGGPNEQFFGPGTRLTVL.

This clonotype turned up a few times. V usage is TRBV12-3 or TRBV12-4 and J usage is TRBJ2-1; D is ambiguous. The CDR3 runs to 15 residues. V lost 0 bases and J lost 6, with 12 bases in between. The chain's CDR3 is CASSLAGKKANEQFF. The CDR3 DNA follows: TGTGCCAGCAGTTTAGCAGGGAAGAAGGCCAATGAGCAGTTCTTC.

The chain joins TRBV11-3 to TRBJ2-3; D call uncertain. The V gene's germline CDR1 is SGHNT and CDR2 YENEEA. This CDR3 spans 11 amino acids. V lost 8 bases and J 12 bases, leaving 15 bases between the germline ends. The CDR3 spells CASDLRLNQYF. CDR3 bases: TGTGCCAGCGACTTACGGCTGAACCAGTATTTT.

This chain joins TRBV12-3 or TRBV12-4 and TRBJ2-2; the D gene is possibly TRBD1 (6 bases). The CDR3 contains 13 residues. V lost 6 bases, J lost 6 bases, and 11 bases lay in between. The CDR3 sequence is CASSIQGSGELFF. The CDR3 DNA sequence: TGTGCCAGCAGCATACAGGGTTCCGGGGAGCTGTTTTTT.

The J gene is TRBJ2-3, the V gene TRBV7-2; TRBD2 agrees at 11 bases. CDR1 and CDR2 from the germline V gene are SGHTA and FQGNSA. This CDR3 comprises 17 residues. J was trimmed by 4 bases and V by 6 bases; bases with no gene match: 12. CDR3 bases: TGTGCCAGCAGGGAAAGAGGGCTGGGACTAGCGGCAGATACGCAGTATTTT. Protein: CASRERGLGLAADTQYF.

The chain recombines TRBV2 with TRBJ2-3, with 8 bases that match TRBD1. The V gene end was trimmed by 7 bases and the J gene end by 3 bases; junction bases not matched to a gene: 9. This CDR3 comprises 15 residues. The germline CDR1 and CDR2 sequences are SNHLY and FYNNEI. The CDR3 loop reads CASTLDRGGTDTQYF. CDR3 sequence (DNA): TGTGCCAGCACCCTTGACAGGGGTGGTACAGATACGCAGTATTTT.